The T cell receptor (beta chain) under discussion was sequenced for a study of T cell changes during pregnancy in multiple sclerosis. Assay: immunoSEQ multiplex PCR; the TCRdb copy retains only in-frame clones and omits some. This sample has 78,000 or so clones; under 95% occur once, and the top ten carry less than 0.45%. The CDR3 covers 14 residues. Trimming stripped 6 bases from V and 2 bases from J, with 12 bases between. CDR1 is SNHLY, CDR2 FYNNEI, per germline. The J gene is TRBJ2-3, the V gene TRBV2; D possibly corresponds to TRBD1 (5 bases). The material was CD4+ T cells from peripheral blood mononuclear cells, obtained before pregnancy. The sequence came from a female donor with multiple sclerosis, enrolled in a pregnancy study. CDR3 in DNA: TGTGCCAGCAGGCCAGGGCCGAACACAGATACGCAGTATTTT. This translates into CASRPGPNTDTQYF.